These 27 T cell receptor beta chains were sequenced from one sample in a study of blood T cells in healthy people across ages. A J-beta primer mix and a sample-barcoded 5' primer were used in a second PCR of roughly 6 to 11 cycles. MiXCR, run by TCRdb on the 5' RACE reads, gives a single entry per CDR3 protein. The repertoire includes some 930,000 distinct CDR3 sequences, 29% of them detected once, and roughly a tenth sits in the top ten. The data were also submitted as part of a second study, on T cells of mothers and their children.

The sample consisted of blood. These receptors came from a woman between 40 and 50 years old in good health.

This clonotype was recorded a few times. The rearrangement links TRBV6-6 to TRBJ1-5; D is undetermined. CDR3 length equals 13 residues. Germline CDR1 is MNHNY and CDR2 is SVGAGI (reference sequence). The germline V and J ends were trimmed by 2 bases and 9 bases, with 11 bases remaining between them. CDR3 nucleotide sequence: TGTGCCAGCAGTTACGGACGCTCGTGGCCCCAGCATTTT. This encodes CASSYGRSWPQHF.

The chain employs TRBV7-2 and TRBJ1-2; D uncertain. Germline V gene sequence: CDR1 SGHTA, CDR2 FQGNSA. With 4 bases removed from V and 5 bases from J, the gap between germline ends came to 26 bases. CDR3 size: 18 residues. CDR3 region: CASSSQHRPMTVGYGYTF. The CDR3 nucleotides read TGTGCCAGCAGCTCCCAGCACCGTCCGATGACCGTGGGATATGGCTACACCTTC.

This clonotype showed up just a few times. A single base separates this from a much larger clone, so it may be a read error. The V gene is TRBV28, the J gene TRBJ2-7; 8 nucleotides align to TRBD2. Germline V gives CDR1 MDHEN, CDR2 SYDVKM. This CDR3 contains 15 residues. J gave up 3 bases and V 4 bases, and 8 bases lay outside the gene matches. CDR3 sequence (DNA): TGTGCCAGCAGTTGGGCTAGCGGGCGACTCTACGAGCAGTACTTC. Residues: CASSWASGRLYEQYF.

This clonotype has just a few counts. V gene TRBV3-1 combines with J gene TRBJ1-4, with 8 positions matching TRBD1. The CDR3 consists of 14 residues. J gave up 7 bases and V 4 bases, and 5 bases lay outside the gene matches. CDR1 and CDR2 (germline): LGHDT, YNNKEL (reference sequence). DNA for the CDR3: TGTGCCAGCAGCCCCAGGGGGCAGAGTGAAAAACTGTTTTTT. As protein: CASSPRGQSEKLFF. Drawing the rest from reference TRBV3-1 and TRBJ1-4, the complete variable domain is DTAVSQTPKYLVTQMGNDKSIKCEQNLGHDTMYWYKQDSKKFLKIMFSYNNKELIINETVPNRFSPKSPDKAHLNLHINSLELGDSAVYFCASSPRGQSEKLFFGSGTQLSVL.

Many counts were recorded for this clonotype. This chain links TRBV14 with TRBJ2-1, with 11 bases that match TRBD2. The CDR3 contains 16 residues. V gave up 2 bases and J gave up 5 bases; unmatched junction bases: 5. Per germline, CDR1 SGHDN and CDR2 FVKESK. This chain's CDR3 is CASSQMTSGVHNEQFF. DNA for the CDR3: TGTGCCAGCAGCCAAATGACTAGCGGGGTTCACAATGAGCAGTTCTTC.

This clonotype was picked up a small number of times. The V call is TRBV27, the J call TRBJ2-7, with D maybe TRBD2 (6 bases). The V and J ends lost 3 bases and 0 bases respectively, with 12 bases between them. Per the germline V gene, CDR1 is MNHEY and CDR2 is SMNVEV (reference sequence). This CDR3 contains 15 residues. CDR3 nucleotide sequence: TGTGCCAGCAGTTTGCGGGGCCTCAGCTCCTACGAGCAGTACTTC. It encodes CASSLRGLSSYEQYF.

This clonotype was counted between two and nine times. This rearrangement joins TRBV7-9 to TRBJ1-1; possible D gene TRBD1, 5 bases. Trimming left V 7 bases short and J 6 bases short, with 12 bases between. The CDR3 sequence is 12 residues long. In germline, CDR1 is SEHNR, CDR2 FQNEAQ (reference sequence). The CDR3 DNA sequence: TGTGCCAGCACCCCAGTGGGGCCTGAAGCTTTCTTT. Protein: CASTPVGPEAFF.

This clonotype was seen many times. The chain recombines TRBV29-1 with TRBJ1-2; possible D gene TRBD1, 6 bases. Germline CDR1 and CDR2: SQVTM and ANQGSEA. The V and J ends lost 0 bases and 0 bases respectively, with 14 bases between them. CDR3 length equals 16 residues. The CDR3 here is CSVEEQQGTSNYGYTF. The CDR3 DNA reads TGCAGCGTTGAAGAACAACAGGGTACTTCTAACTATGGCTACACCTTC. Supplemented by reference TRBV29-1 and TRBJ1-2, the full variable domain reads SAVISQKPSRDICQRGTSLTIQCQVDSQVTMMFWYRQQPGQSLTLIATANQGSEATYESGFVIDKFPISRPNLTFSTLTVSNMSPEDSSIYLCSVEEQQGTSNYGYTFGSGTRLTVV.

The rearrangement joins TRBV7-8 to TRBJ2-5; weak D call: TRBD2 (6 bases). Germline CDR1 SGHVS, CDR2 FQNEAQ. The CDR3 loop spans 16 amino acids. V was clipped by 4 bases and J by 1 base, with 16 bases between them. CDR3 loop: CASSSVLEGLQETQYF. CDR3 nucleotide sequence: TGTGCCAGCAGCTCGGTGTTGGAGGGGCTCCAAGAGACCCAGTACTTC.

Comments on this clonotype: This may stem from a read error, because a much larger clone lies one nucleotide away. The chain carries TRBV29-1 and TRBJ2-7; no clear D. Trimming cost V 5 bases and J 2 bases, with 16 bases left between them. There are 14 residues in the CDR3. In germline, CDR1 is SQVTM, CDR2 ANQGSEA. In DNA form, the CDR3 reads TGCAGCGTTTGCGTGGGTGGTATGGCCTACGAGCAGTACTTC. Encoded protein: CSVCVGGMAYEQYF.

This clonotype was detected a few times. The chain is built from TRBV7-6 and TRBJ2-3, with D uncertain. Per the germline V gene, CDR1 is SGHVS and CDR2 is FNYEAQ. V lost 1 base and J lost 9, with 8 bases in between. This CDR3 is 12 amino acids long. CDR3 amino acids: CASSLDLGTQYF. CDR3 coding DNA: TGTGCCAGCAGCTTAGATCTAGGGACGCAGTATTTT. Using reference TRBV7-6 and TRBJ2-3 for the parts outside the CDR3, the full variable domain is GAGVSQSPRYKVTKRGQDVALRCDPISGHVSLYWYRQALGQGPEFLTYFNYEAQQDKSGLPNDRFSAERPEGSISTLTIQRTEQRDSAMYRCASSLDLGTQYFGPGTRLTVL.

This clonotype was found a few times. The chain links TRBV7-8 to TRBJ1-4, with 7 positions matching TRBD1. Unmatched junction bases numbered 7, after V lost 5 bases and J lost 4 bases. The CDR3 is made up of 15 amino acids. Germline-derived CDR1 and CDR2 are SGHVS and FQNEAQ. The CDR3, as DNA: TGTGCCAGCAGCCCCCTGGACAGGCATAATGAAAAACTGTTTTTT. As protein: CASSPLDRHNEKLFF. Supplemented by reference TRBV7-8 and TRBJ1-4, the full variable domain reads GAGVSQSPRYKVAKRGQDVALRCDPISGHVSLFWYQQALGQGPEFLTYFQNEAQLDKSGLPSDRFFAERPEGSVSTLKIQRTQQEDSAVYLCASSPLDRHNEKLFFGSGTQLSVL.

This clonotype has ten or more counts. V is TRBV20-1 and J is TRBJ1-2; D call uncertain. V was trimmed by 1 base and J by 2 bases, leaving 17 bases between them. Germline assignment: CDR1 DFQATT and CDR2 SNEGSKA (reference sequence). This CDR3 is built from 16 residues. The CDR3 DNA reads TGCAGTGCTAGAGTATTAGAACTCGGAGAGAACTATGGCTACACCTTC. This sequence encodes CSARVLELGENYGYTF.

The gene calls are TRBV4-1 and TRBJ1-2; 7 nucleotides align to TRBD1. The V and J ends lost 6 bases and 2 bases, in that order; junction bases with no gene match: 15. The germline gives CDR1 MGHRA, CDR2 YSYEKL. The CDR3 runs 17 residues. CDR3 DNA: TGCGCCAGCAGGGAGAACAGGGGCCCCCGCGGCAACTATGGCTACACCTTC. Protein product: CASRENRGPRGNYGYTF.

Only a few counts were recorded for this clonotype. V is TRBV20-1 and J is TRBJ1-2; 7 bases fit TRBD1. The J segment lost 8 bases and the V segment lost 6 bases, leaving 9 bases of the junction unmatched. The germline gives CDR1 DFQATT, CDR2 SNEGSKA (reference sequence). The CDR3 runs 12 residues. CDR3: CSAQDREEGYTF. Here the CDR3 DNA reads TGCAGTGCCCAAGACAGGGAAGAAGGCTACACCTTC.

There are many counts of this clonotype. This rearrangement joins TRBV5-1 to TRBJ2-1; D is perhaps TRBD1 (6 bases). Germline V gives CDR1 SGHRS, CDR2 YFSETQ. The length of the CDR3 is 13 residues. V lost 2 bases and J lost 7, with 10 bases in between. CDR3 loop: CASSLLQGNEQFF. The CDR3 DNA follows: TGCGCCAGCAGCTTATTACAGGGTAATGAGCAGTTCTTC.

This clonotype has ten or more counts. The V call is TRBV28, the J call TRBJ1-1, with no clear D. The V gene's germline CDR1 is MDHEN and CDR2 SYDVKM. V was cut by 3 bases and J by 0 bases, with 8 bases left in between. This CDR3 has 14 residues. CDR3 in amino acids: CASSFGTLNTEAFF. The CDR3 DNA sequence: TGTGCCAGCAGTTTCGGAACCCTGAACACTGAAGCTTTCTTT. Full variable domain (outside the CDR3, taken from reference TRBV28 and TRBJ1-1): DVKVTQSSRYLVKRTGEKVFLECVQDMDHENMFWYRQDPGLGLRLIYFSYDVKMKEKGDIPEGYSVSREKKERFSLILESASTNQTSMYLCASSFGTLNTEAFFGQGTRLTVV.

At least ten counts were recorded for this clonotype. The chain carries TRBV12-3 or TRBV12-4 and TRBJ2-7; D is unresolved. CDR3 size: 13 residues. Trimming shortened V by 2 bases and J by 3 bases, and 8 bases separated the two germline ends. The DNA of the CDR3 is TGTGCCAGCAGTTTAAACGGAAACTACGAGCAGTACTTC. It specifies CASSLNGNYEQYF.

This clonotype was found many times. The chain is built from TRBV28 and TRBJ1-2, with D possibly being TRBD1 (6 bases). V was cut by 5 bases and J by 6 bases, with 22 bases left in between. The germline CDR1 and CDR2 sequences are MDHEN and SYDVKM. This CDR3 is 16 amino acids long. The CDR3 bases are TGTGCCAGCAGTCTAGGGGGGCCAAACCCGACGGATGGCTACACCTTC. This codes for CASSLGGPNPTDGYTF.

This clonotype has a handful of counts. The chain recombines TRBV27 with TRBJ2-1; no clear D. The CDR3 is 14 residues long. The V gene's germline CDR1 is MNHEY and CDR2 SMNVEV (reference sequence). With 5 bases removed from V and 4 bases from J, the gap between germline ends came to 12 bases. DNA for the CDR3: TGTGCCAGCAGTGCCTTGGATCATTACAATGAGCAGTTCTTC. This encodes CASSALDHYNEQFF.

Many counts were recorded for this clonotype. The chain employs TRBV20-1 and TRBJ1-2, with no clear D. CDR3 length: 15 amino acids. Per the germline V gene, CDR1 is DFQATT and CDR2 is SNEGSKA (reference sequence). The ends were cut back, 0 bases at V and 6 bases at J, with 17 bases in the middle. The CDR3 sequence: CSARDYYKGGDGYTF. In nucleotides, the CDR3 is TGCAGTGCTAGAGATTATTATAAGGGAGGAGATGGCTACACCTTC.

This clonotype has ten or more counts. V gene TRBV11-2 combines with J gene TRBJ1-6, with 7 bases identical to TRBD1. There are 16 residues in the CDR3. Germline lookup yields CDR1 SGHAT and CDR2 FQNNGV. V gave up 7 bases and J gave up 8 bases; unmatched junction bases: 14. CDR3 nucleotides: TGTGCCAGCACGCGACAGGGAGGCAACATAGATTCACCCCTCCACTTT. Translated: CASTRQGGNIDSPLHF.

The CDR3 loop reads CASSQDLRPAWGTQYF. DNA of the CDR3: TGCGCCAGCAGCCAAGATCTTAGGCCCGCGTGGGGTACGCAGTATTTT. This chain connects TRBV4-1 to TRBJ2-3; unclear D gene. Trimming took off 0 bases at V and 8 bases at J, with 18 bases between the two ends. CDR1 is MGHRA and CDR2 is YSYEKL in the germline V gene. The CDR3 consists of 16 residues.

The chain links TRBV15 to TRBJ2-2, with D unclear. V was cut by 3 bases and J by 6 bases, with 11 bases left in between. The CDR3 consists of 14 residues. CDR1 LNHNV and CDR2 YYDKDF come from the germline V gene (reference sequence). The CDR3 DNA sequence: TGTGCCACCAGCAGGCCGGACGCCCCCGGGGAGCTGTTTTTT. The encoded protein is CATSRPDAPGELFF.

On this clonotype: A much more abundant neighbour one base away suggests this may be a read error. V gene TRBV29-1 combines with J gene TRBJ1-2, with unresolved D. The V end lost 0 bases, the J end lost 5 bases, and 19 bases lay between the germline ends. The CDR3 totals 16 residues. In germline, CDR1 is SQVTM, CDR2 ANQGSEA. CDR3 sequence reads: CSVEDLPGSVLYGYTF. CDR3 nucleotide sequence: TGCAGCGTTGAAGACCTGCCCGGGTCAGTCCTATATGGCTACACCTTC. The variable domain in full, with the rest retrieved from reference TRBV29-1 and TRBJ1-2, is SAVISQKPSRDICQRGTSLTIQCQVDSQVTMMFWYRQQPGQSLTLIATANQGSEATYESGFVIDKFPISRPNLTFSTLTVSNMSPEDSSIYLCSVEDLPGSVLYGYTFGSGTRLTVV.

Turning to this clonotype: A much larger clone lies one base from this, so it may be a read error. The genes are TRBV15 and TRBJ2-4, with D perhaps TRBD1 (5 bases). TRBJ2-7 explains the end of the DNA better; the J call may be wrong. The CDR3 covers 15 residues. The germline V gene encodes CDR1 LNHNV and CDR2 YYDKDF (reference sequence). DNA of the CDR3: TGTGCCACCAGCAGAGAGTTTAGGGGATTCTACGAGCAGTACTTC. This translates into CATSREFRGFYEQYF.

This clonotype was observed a few times. The junction shows a germline mismatch at one end, possibly a read error. The chain has TRBV29-1 and TRBJ2-7; no definite D call. The length of the CDR3 is 13 residues. In germline, CDR1 is SQVTM, CDR2 ANQGSEA. CDR3 region: CSVLGGQNYGQYF. In nucleotides, the CDR3 is TGCAGCGTGTTGGGCGGCCAAAACTACGGGCAGTACTTC.